This T cell receptor beta chain is drawn from a study of radiation and T cells in renal cell carcinoma. CDR3 size: 15 residues. The V gene's germline CDR1 is MNHNY and CDR2 SVGAGI (reference sequence). Trimming shortened V by 1 base and J by 6 bases, and 14 bases separated the two germline ends. Whole-study results and caveats: Pretreatment tumor biopsies were lacking, so baseline clonotypes are unknown. From baseline, blood top tumor clonotypes peaked at 2 weeks post-radiation.

Produced via immunoSEQ multiplex PCR; TCRdb's table is partial and in-frame only. The data hold around 120,000 clones, with roughly four fifths observed a single time. Noted time point: blood 2 weeks post-SBRT. Documented treatment: 15 Gy SBRT to primary tumor, nephrectomy 4 weeks later. The count of this clone is one. Antigen: not known. This sequence was found in a woman in her sixties with renal cell carcinoma. The chain joins TRBV6-6 to TRBJ2-3; D tentatively fits TRBD1 or TRBD2 (5 bases each). Sequences were derived from blood, sampled from a patient whose treatment included radiotherapy and nephrectomy. The CDR3 sequence is CASSYFDGGRDTQYF. The CDR3 coding sequence is TGTGCCAGCAGTTACTTCGATGGGGGAAGGGATACGCAGTATTTT.